Below are 21 T cell receptor beta chains sequenced from a single sample in a study of shared clonotypes between healthy human individuals. The protocol was immunoSEQ multiplex PCR, while the TCRdb copy is restricted to in-frame clones and leaves out a portion. The sample gives about 680,000 clones, 55% to 85% of which show up once; around 2% is in the top ten. What was sequenced was memory CD4+ T cells sorted from blood. The sample's subset: CD45RA-negative fraction. The receptor source for this set is a woman aged 25 to 45 in good health.

This clone was seen more than once but under ten times. V is TRBV6-1 and J is TRBJ2-3, with 7 bases that match TRBD1. The germline V gene has CDR1 MNHNS and CDR2 SASEGT. This CDR3 contains 14 residues. V shed 7 bases, J shed 3 bases, and the junction held 7 bases outside the gene matches. The CDR3 here is CASNRGQSTDTQYF. In nucleotides, the CDR3 is TGTGCCAGCAATAGGGGGCAATCGACAGATACGCAGTATTTT.

V is TRBV2 and J is TRBJ1-4; D not certain. The V end lost 7 bases, the J end lost 5 bases, and 11 bases lay between the germline ends. Germline CDR1 reads SNHLY; CDR2 reads FYNNEI. The CDR3 runs to 13 residues. CDR3 DNA sequence: TGTGCCAGCACCAGAACCCAAAATGAAAAACTGTTTTTT. Encoded protein: CASTRTQNEKLFF.

The chain carries TRBV4-1 and TRBJ2-7; the match to TRBD1 covers 7 bases. The CDR3 is 15 residues long. The junction had 7 bases not matched to a gene; V was cut back by 5 bases and J by 0 bases. Germline loops: CDR1 MGHRA, CDR2 YSYEKL. CDR3 in DNA: TGCGCCAGCAGCAACAGGGGCCGGAGCTCCTACGAGCAGTACTTC. Translating it yields CASSNRGRSSYEQYF.

The V call is TRBV28, the J call TRBJ2-5, with 7 nucleotides matching TRBD1. CDR1 is MDHEN, CDR2 SYDVKM, per germline. The CDR3 spans 14 residues. J gave up 5 bases and V 2 bases, and 5 bases lay outside the gene matches. CDR3 DNA: TGTGCCAGCAGTTTACCCTACAGGGGCGAGACCCAGTACTTC. It yields the protein CASSLPYRGETQYF.

This clone was counted between two and nine times. The rearrangement uses TRBV19 and TRBJ2-5; the D call may be TRBD1 or TRBD2 (5 bases each). The J call may be incorrect, as the DNA end agrees better with TRBJ2-7. This CDR3 has 12 residues. Germline assignment: CDR1 LNHDA and CDR2 SQIVND (reference sequence). CDR3 in DNA: TGTGCCAGCAGTGAAGGGACGGGCGAGCAGTACTTC. Translated, it gives CASSEGTGEQYF.

The CDR3 nucleotides are TGTGCCAGCAGCGTAGCTCGGGGTTACAATGAGCAGTTCTTC. Translated: CASSVARGYNEQFF. The chain links TRBV9 to TRBJ2-1, with D possibly matching TRBD2 (5 bases). Per the germline V gene, CDR1 is SGDLS and CDR2 is YYNGEE. The CDR3 has 14 amino acids. Trimming shortened V by 0 bases and J by 4 bases, and 8 bases separated the two germline ends.

This clone was recorded once. The same CDR3 arises from other DNA sequences in this sample as well. The chain recombines TRBV6-6 with TRBJ2-7; maybe TRBD1 (6 bases). Germline CDR1 is MNHNY and CDR2 is SVGAGI (reference sequence). Trimming removed 4 bases from V and 4 bases from J, with 8 bases in between. The CDR3 consists of 12 residues. As DNA, the CDR3 is TGTGCCAGCAGTTTGCAGGGGTACGAGCAGTACTTC. Its protein product is CASSLQGYEQYF.

In regard to this clone: At the DNA level, this CDR3 is encoded by other sequences in the same sample as well. This rearrangement joins TRBV28 to TRBJ2-7; no definite D call. The CDR3 covers 12 residues. V was cut by 1 base and J by 7 bases, with 8 bases left in between. Looked up from germline, CDR1 is MDHEN and CDR2 is SYDVKM. The DNA for the CDR3 is TGTGCCAGCAGTTTATTCACGGGTGAGCAGTACTTC. Amino acid sequence: CASSLFTGEQYF.

The V gene is TRBV21-1, the J gene TRBJ2-7; the table's D call, TRBD2, has no DNA check behind it. TRBV21-1 constitutes a pseudogene. The CDR3 contains 17 residues. Here the CDR3 reads CASSKVRGLGVRYEQYF. The CDR3 coding sequence is TGTGCCAGCAGCAAAGTAAGGGGACTAGGGGTTAGATACGAGCAGTACTTC.

This clone showed up many times. CDR3 in DNA: TGTGCCAGCTCAAGGCCTCTCCGGGAATCGTCCTACGAGCAGTACTTC. Its protein product is CASSRPLRESSYEQYF. The chain couples TRBV28 to TRBJ2-7; D is perhaps TRBD2 (5 bases). The CDR3 has 16 residues. Germline V lookup: CDR1 MDHEN, CDR2 SYDVKM. The V gene lost 8 bases and the J gene lost 1 base, with 21 bases spanning the gap.

This chain links TRBV29-1 with TRBJ2-5; 8 bases map to TRBD2. This CDR3 region has 13 residues. Germline CDR1 and CDR2: SQVTM and ANQGSEA. J gave up 3 bases and V 7 bases, and 7 bases lay outside the gene matches. The CDR3 spells CSAGGRIKETQYF. CDR3 nucleotide sequence: TGCAGCGCGGGGGGGCGGATAAAAGAGACCCAGTACTTC.

The rearrangement links TRBV19 to TRBJ2-7, with 9 bases that match TRBD2. There are 15 residues in the CDR3. The junction had 7 bases not matched to a gene; V was cut back by 4 bases and J by 3 bases. Germline CDR1 and CDR2: LNHDA and SQIVND (reference sequence). The CDR3 sequence: CASSKTYSGGYEQYF. The CDR3, as DNA: TGTGCCAGTAGTAAAACCTATAGCGGGGGCTACGAGCAGTACTTC.

The rearrangement uses TRBV2 and TRBJ1-4; the D is unclear. The CDR3 length is 13 residues. CDR1 SNHLY and CDR2 FYNNEI come from the germline V gene. V was shortened by 3 bases and J by 7 bases, with 9 bases between the two germline ends. CDR3 in DNA: TGTGCCAGCAGTGACAGGTTACTTGAAAAACTGTTTTTT. Its protein is CASSDRLLEKLFF.

The chain couples TRBV15 to TRBJ1-5; unclear D gene. V gave up 0 bases and J gave up 0 bases, with 3 bases separating them. The CDR3 has 14 residues. In germline, CDR1 is LNHNV, CDR2 YYDKDF (reference sequence). The CDR3 reads CATSRDHSNQPQHF. The DNA for the CDR3 is TGTGCCACCAGCAGAGATCATAGCAATCAGCCCCAGCATTTT.

The chain combines TRBV28 with TRBJ2-7, with 11 bases fitting TRBD2. Germline CDR1 is MDHEN and CDR2 is SYDVKM. The CDR3 is made up of 15 amino acids. With V trimmed by 5 bases and J by 2 bases, 5 bases remained unmatched. The CDR3 here is CASSALAGGPYEQYF. The CDR3 coding sequence is TGTGCCAGCAGTGCTCTAGCGGGAGGTCCCTACGAGCAGTACTTC.

The chain links TRBV6-5 to TRBJ1-5; perhaps TRBD1 as D (5 bases). Germline values: CDR1 MNHEY, CDR2 SVGAGI. CDR3 size: 15 residues. The germline V and J ends were trimmed by 7 bases and 2 bases, with 15 bases remaining between them. The CDR3 coding sequence is TGTGCCAGCATGAGGGGAGTTACGGGCAATCAGCCCCAGCATTTT. It yields the protein CASMRGVTGNQPQHF.

The rearrangement links TRBV20-1 to TRBJ1-1; D is undetermined. CDR3 length equals 10 residues. V gave up 5 bases and J gave up 10 bases, with 11 bases separating them. The germline V gene has CDR1 DFQATT and CDR2 SNEGSKA (reference sequence). CDR3 sequence reads: CSAHRHSAFF. Written as DNA, the CDR3 is TGCAGTGCTCACAGACACTCAGCTTTCTTT.

This clone was picked up a small number of times. The chain is built from TRBV7-8 and TRBJ2-5, with 11 bases lining up with TRBD2. The germline gives CDR1 SGHVS, CDR2 FQNEAQ. V gave up 3 bases and J gave up 1 base; unmatched junction bases: 10. The CDR3 extends over 18 amino acids. CDR3 amino acids: CASSFGTSGVGAQETQYF. The DNA for the CDR3 is TGTGCCAGCAGCTTCGGGACTAGCGGAGTTGGCGCCCAAGAGACCCAGTACTTC.

The chain has TRBV5-1 and TRBJ2-5; 12 bases are shared with TRBD2. The germline V gene has CDR1 SGHRS and CDR2 YFSETQ. This CDR3 contains 16 residues. The ends lost 5 bases at V and 4 bases at J; junction bases unmatched: 9. The CDR3 DNA reads as TGCGCCAGCAGGGAATCTAGCGGGAGGGCTCGAGAGACCCAGTACTTC. Translating it yields CASRESSGRARETQYF.

The chain has TRBV10-2 and TRBJ2-3; TRBD1 might be the D (6 bases). V was trimmed by 4 bases and J by 4 bases, leaving 12 bases between them. This CDR3 has 14 amino acids. CDR1 and CDR2 (germline): WSHSY, SAAADI. As DNA, the CDR3 is TGCGCCAGCAGTGCCCTTACAGGGTCAGATACGCAGTATTTT. This sequence encodes CASSALTGSDTQYF.

The gene calls are TRBV4-1 and TRBJ1-5; D is ambiguous. This CDR3 is 16 amino acids long. The germline V and J ends were trimmed by 4 bases and 3 bases, with 16 bases remaining between them. Germline V gives CDR1 MGHRA, CDR2 YSYEKL. Here the CDR3 DNA reads TGCGCCAGCAGCCCAGACCCGGGCTCTAACAATCAGCCCCAGCATTTT. Its translation: CASSPDPGSNNQPQHF.